This T cell receptor beta chain is from a study of blood T cell repertoires in COVID-19. Clones were sequenced by immunoSEQ multiplex PCR, and TCRdb holds only the in-frame ones, with some missing. The data contain some 65,000 clones, approximately 95% of them singletons. With V trimmed by 5 bases and J by 10 bases, 28 bases remained unmatched. Germline V gene data show CDR1 as MGHRA and CDR2 as YSYEKL. This CDR3 spans 20 amino acids. This receptor was taken from a man between 65 and 80 years old with active COVID-19. The V and J genes are TRBV4-1 and TRBJ2-1, with TRBD2 matching over 8 bases. Source material: peripheral blood. CDR3 protein: CASSSKPGLELARSPPEQFF. The CDR3 coding sequence is TGCGCCAGCAGCTCAAAGCCGGGACTAGAGTTGGCCCGGTCCCCGCCGGAGCAGTTCTTC.